The clone carrying this T cell receptor (beta chain) was detected only a few times. Indicated time point: patch test 3, about 24 weeks after DPC sensitization. Specified treatment: therapeutic diphenylcyclopropenone sensitization with weekly scalp DPC. The template was total RNA from unfractionated whole blood. The data were taken from a study of human T cells and chemical hapten exposure. Study-wide context: Patch tests containing 0.01% DPC, applied to the upper back, were read at 6 days.

The library attached unique molecular identifiers to individual cDNA molecules. From the RACE reads, TCRdb called clonotypes with MiXCR, one entry per CDR3 protein. The repertoire holds tens of thousands of distinct CDR3 sequences, with 12% as singletons. V was cut by 6 bases and J by 4 bases, with 12 bases left in between. The length of the CDR3 is 12 residues. In germline, CDR1 is DFQATT, CDR2 SNEGSKA (reference sequence). The V gene is TRBV20-1, the J gene TRBJ1-2; D possibly corresponds to TRBD1 (6 bases). This specimen was whole blood, taken in connection with sensitization to the hapten diphenylcyclopropenone (DPC). The TCR sequence derives from a man aged 25 to 40 with alopecia areata. Some clones in this sample may be carry-over from other donors' samples. CDR3 in amino acids: CSASNRVYGYTF. CDR3 nucleotide sequence: TGCAGTGCGTCGAACAGGGTCTATGGCTACACCTTC.